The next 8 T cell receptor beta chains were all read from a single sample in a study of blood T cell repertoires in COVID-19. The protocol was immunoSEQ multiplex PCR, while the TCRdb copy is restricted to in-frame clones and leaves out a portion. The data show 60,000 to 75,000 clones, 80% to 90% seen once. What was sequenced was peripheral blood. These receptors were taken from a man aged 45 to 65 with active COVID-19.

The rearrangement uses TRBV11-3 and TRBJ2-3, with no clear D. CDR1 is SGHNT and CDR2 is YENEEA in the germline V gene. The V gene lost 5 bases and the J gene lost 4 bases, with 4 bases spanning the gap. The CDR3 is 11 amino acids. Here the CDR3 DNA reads TGTGCCAGCAGCCCTTCAGATACGCAGTATTTT. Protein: CASSPSDTQYF.

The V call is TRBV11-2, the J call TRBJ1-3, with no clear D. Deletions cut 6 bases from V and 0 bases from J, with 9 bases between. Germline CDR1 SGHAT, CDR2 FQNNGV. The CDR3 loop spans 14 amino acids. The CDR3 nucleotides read TGTGCCAGCAGTCTTTCCTCCTCTGGAAACACCATATATTTT. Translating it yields CASSLSSSGNTIYF.

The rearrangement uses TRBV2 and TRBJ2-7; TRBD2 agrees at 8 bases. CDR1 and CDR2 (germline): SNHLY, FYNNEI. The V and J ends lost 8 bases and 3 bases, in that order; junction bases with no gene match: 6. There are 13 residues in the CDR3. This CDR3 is CASGKTSDYEQYF. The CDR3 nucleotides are TGTGCCAGCGGCAAGACTAGCGACTACGAGCAGTACTTC. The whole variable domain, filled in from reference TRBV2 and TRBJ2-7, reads EPEVTQTPSHQVTQMGQEVILRCVPISNHLYFYWYRQILGQKVEFLVSFYNNEISEKSEIFDDQFSVERPDGSNFTLKIRSTKLEDSAMYFCASGKTSDYEQYFGPGTRLTVT.

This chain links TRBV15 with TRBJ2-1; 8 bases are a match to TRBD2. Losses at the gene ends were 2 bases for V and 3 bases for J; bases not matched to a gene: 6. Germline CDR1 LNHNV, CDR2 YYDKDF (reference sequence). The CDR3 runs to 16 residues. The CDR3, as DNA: TGTGCCACCAGCAGACGCCGGACTAGCTTCTACAATGAGCAGTTCTTC. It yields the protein CATSRRRTSFYNEQFF. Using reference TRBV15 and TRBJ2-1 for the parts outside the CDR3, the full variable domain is DAMVIQNPRYQVTQFGKPVTLSCSQTLNHNVMYWYQQKSSQAPKLLFHYYDKDFNNEADTPDNFQSRRPNTSFCFLDIRSPGLGDTAMYLCATSRRRTSFYNEQFFGPGTRLTVL.

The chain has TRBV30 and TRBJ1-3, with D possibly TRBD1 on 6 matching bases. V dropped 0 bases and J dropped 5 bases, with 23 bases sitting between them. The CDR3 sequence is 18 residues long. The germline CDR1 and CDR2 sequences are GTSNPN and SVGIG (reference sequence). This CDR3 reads CAWSVLVGQFKSRNTIYF. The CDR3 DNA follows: TGTGCCTGGAGTGTATTGGTAGGACAGTTCAAGTCCAGAAACACCATATATTTT. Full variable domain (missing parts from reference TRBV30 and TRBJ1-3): SQTIHQWPATLVQPVGSPLSLECTVEGTSNPNLYWYRQAAGRGLQLLFYSVGIGQISSEVPQNLSASRPQDRQFILSSKKLLLSDSGFYLCAWSVLVGQFKSRNTIYFGEGSWLTVV.

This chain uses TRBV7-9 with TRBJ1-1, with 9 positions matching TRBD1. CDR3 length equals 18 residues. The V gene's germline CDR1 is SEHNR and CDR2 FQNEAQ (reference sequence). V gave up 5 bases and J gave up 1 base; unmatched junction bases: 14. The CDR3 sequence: CASSPRDRALNKNTEAFF. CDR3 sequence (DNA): TGTGCCAGCAGCCCACGGGACAGGGCCTTAAATAAGAACACTGAAGCTTTCTTT.

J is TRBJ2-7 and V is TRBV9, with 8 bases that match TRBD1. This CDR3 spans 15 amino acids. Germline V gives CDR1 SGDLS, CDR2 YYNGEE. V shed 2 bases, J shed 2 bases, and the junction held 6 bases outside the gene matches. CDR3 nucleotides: TGTGCCAGCAGCGTCGCCCCGGGACAGGCCTACGAGCAGTACTTC. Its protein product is CASSVAPGQAYEQYF.

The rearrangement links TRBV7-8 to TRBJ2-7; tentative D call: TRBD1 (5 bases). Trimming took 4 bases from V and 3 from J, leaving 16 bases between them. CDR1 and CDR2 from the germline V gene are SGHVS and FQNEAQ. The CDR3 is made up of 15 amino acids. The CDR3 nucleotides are TGTGCCAGCAGCTCGGACATTTACTCAAACTACGAGCAGTACTTC. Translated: CASSSDIYSNYEQYF.